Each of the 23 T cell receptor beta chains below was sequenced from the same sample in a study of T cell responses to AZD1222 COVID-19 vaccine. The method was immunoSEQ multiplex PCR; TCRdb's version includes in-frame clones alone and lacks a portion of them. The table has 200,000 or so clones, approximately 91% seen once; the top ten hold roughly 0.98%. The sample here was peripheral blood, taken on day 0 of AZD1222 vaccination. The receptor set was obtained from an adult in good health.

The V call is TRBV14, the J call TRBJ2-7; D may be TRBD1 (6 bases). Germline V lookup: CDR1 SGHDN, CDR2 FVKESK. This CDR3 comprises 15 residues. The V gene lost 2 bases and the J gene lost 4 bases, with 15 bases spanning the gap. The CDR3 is CASSQHAGRGYEQYF. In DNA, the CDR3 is TGTGCCAGCAGCCAACACGCGGGCAGGGGTTACGAGCAGTACTTC.

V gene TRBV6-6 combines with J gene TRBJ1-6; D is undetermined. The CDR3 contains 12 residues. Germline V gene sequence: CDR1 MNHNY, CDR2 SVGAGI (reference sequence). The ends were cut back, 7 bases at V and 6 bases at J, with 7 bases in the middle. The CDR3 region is CASMRSNSPLHF. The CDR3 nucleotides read TGTGCCAGCATGCGAAGTAATTCACCCCTCCACTTT.

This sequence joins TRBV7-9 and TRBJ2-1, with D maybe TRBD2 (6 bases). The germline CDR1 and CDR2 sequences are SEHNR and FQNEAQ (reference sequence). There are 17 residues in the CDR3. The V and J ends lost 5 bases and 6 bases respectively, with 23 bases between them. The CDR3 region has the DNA TGTGCCAGCAGCCCCCGTTTAACGGGGGACGGGTTCAATGAGCAGTTCTTC. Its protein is CASSPRLTGDGFNEQFF.

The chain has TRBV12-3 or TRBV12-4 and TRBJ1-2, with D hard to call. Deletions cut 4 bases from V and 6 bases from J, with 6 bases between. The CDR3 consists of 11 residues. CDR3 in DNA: TGTGCCAGCAGTTCGGGGAATGGCTACACCTTC. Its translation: CASSSGNGYTF.

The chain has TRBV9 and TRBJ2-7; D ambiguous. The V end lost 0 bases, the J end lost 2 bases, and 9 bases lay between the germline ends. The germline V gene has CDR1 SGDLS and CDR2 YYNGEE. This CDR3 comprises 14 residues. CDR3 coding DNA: TGTGCCAGCAGCGTAGCGCACGTCGCCTACGAGCAGTACTTC. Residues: CASSVAHVAYEQYF.

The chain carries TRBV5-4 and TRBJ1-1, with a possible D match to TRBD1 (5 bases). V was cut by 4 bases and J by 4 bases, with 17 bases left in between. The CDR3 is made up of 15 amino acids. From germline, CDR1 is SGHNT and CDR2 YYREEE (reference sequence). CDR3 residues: CASSPEGWAFTEAFF. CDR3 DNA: TGTGCCAGCAGCCCCGAGGGGTGGGCGTTCACTGAAGCTTTCTTT.

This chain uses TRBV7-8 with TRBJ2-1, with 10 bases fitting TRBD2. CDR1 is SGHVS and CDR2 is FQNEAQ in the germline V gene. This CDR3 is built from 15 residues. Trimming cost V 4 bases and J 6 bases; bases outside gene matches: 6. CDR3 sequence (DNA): TGTGCCAGCAGCTCCCTAGCGGGAGAGAGCAATGAGCAGTTCTTC. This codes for CASSSLAGESNEQFF.

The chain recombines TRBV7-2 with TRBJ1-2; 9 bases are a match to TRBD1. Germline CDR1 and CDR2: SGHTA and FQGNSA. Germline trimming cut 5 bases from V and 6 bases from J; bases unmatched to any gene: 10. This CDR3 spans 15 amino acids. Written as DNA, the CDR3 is TGTGCCAGCAGCCCCGGACAGGGGATATCACATGGCTACACCTTC. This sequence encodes CASSPGQGISHGYTF. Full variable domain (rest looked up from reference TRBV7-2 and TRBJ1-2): GAGVSQSPSNKVTEKGKDVELRCDPISGHTALYWYRQSLGQGLEFLIYFQGNSAPDKSGLPSDRFSAERTGGSVSTLTIQRTQQEDSAVYLCASSPGQGISHGYTFGSGTRLTVV.

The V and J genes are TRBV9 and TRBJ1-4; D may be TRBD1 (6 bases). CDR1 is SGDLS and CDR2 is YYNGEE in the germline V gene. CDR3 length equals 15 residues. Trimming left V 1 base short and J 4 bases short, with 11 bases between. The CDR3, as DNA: TGTGCCAGCAGCGTACAGGGGATCCTTAATGAAAAACTGTTTTTT. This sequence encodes CASSVQGILNEKLFF.

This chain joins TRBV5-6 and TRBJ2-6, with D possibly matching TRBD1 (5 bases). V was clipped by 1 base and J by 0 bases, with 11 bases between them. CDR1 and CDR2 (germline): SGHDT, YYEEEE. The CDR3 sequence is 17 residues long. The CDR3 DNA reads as TGTGCCAGCAGCTTGAAGGGGTGGGGCTCTGGGGCCAACGTCCTGACTTTC. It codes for CASSLKGWGSGANVLTF.

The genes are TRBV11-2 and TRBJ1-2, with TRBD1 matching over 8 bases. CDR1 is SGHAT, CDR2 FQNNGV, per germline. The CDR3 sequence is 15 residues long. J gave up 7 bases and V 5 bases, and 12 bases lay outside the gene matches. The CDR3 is CASSPGGQGGLGYTF. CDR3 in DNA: TGTGCCAGCAGCCCCGGCGGACAGGGAGGACTTGGCTACACCTTC.

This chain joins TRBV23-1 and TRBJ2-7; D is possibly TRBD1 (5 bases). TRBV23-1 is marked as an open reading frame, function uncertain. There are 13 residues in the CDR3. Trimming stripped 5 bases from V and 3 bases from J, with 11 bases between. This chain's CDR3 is CASSWQTVYEQYF. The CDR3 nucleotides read TGCGCCAGCAGTTGGCAGACAGTCTACGAGCAGTACTTC.

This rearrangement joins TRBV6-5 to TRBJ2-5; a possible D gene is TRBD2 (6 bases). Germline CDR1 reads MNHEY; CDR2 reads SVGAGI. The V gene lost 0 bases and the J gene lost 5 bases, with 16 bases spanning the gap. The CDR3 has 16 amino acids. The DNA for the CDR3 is TGTGCCAGCAGTTACTCGAAGTTTGGGGGGTCGGAGACCCAGTACTTC. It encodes CASSYSKFGGSETQYF.

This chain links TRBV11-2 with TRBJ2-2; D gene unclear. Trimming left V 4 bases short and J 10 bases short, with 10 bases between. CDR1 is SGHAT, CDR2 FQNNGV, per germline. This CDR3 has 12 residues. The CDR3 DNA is TGTGCCAGCAGCTCATTCCGTCCGGAGCTGTTTTTT. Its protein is CASSSFRPELFF.

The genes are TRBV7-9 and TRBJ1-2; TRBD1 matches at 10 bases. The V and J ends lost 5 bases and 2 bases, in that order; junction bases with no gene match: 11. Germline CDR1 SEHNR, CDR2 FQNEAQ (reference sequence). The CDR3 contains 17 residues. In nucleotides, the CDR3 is TGTGCCAGCAGCCCGAGACCCCCGGGACAGGGGAACTATGGCTACACCTTC. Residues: CASSPRPPGQGNYGYTF.

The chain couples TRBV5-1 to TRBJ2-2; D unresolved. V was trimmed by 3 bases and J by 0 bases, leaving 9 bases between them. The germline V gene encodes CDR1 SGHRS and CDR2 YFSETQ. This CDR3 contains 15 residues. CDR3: CASSSTVPNTGELFF. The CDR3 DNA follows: TGCGCCAGCAGCTCGACGGTCCCGAACACCGGGGAGCTGTTTTTT.

CDR3 loop: CASSFVETGNYEQYF. The DNA of the CDR3 is TGTGCCAGCAGCTTTGTCGAGACGGGGAACTACGAGCAGTACTTC. J is TRBJ2-7 and V is TRBV7-9; the D gene is possibly TRBD2 (5 bases). The CDR3 extends over 15 amino acids. V was pared by 3 bases and J by 3 bases, with 15 bases between. Germline values: CDR1 SEHNR, CDR2 FQNEAQ (reference sequence).

The CDR3 sequence is CASSIAGTGYGYTF. CDR3 bases: TGTGCCAGCAGTATTGCCGGGACAGGATATGGCTACACCTTC. The V call is TRBV6-5, the J call TRBJ1-2; 8 nucleotides match TRBD1. The V gene's germline CDR1 is MNHEY and CDR2 SVGAGI. Trimming at V came to 5 bases and at J to 5 bases, leaving 7 bases not matched to a gene. This CDR3 is built from 14 residues.

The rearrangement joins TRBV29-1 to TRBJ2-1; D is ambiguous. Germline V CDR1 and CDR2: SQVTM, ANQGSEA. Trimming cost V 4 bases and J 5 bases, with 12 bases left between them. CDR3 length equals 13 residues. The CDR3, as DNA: TGCAGCGTTGCCTTGCAAACCGACAATGAGCAGTTCTTC. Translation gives CSVALQTDNEQFF.

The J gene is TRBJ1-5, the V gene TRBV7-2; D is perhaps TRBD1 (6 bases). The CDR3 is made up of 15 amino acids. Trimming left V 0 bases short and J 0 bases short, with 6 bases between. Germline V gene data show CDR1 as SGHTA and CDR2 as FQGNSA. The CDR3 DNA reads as TGTGCCAGCAGCTTAGCACAGGGTAGCAATCAGCCCCAGCATTTT. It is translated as CASSLAQGSNQPQHF.

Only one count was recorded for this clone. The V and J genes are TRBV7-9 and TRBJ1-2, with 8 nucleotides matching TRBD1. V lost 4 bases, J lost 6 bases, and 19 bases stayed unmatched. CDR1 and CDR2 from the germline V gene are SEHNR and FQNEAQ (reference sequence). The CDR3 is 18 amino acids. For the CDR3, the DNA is TGTGCCAGCAGCTCGACGTCCCCAGGGACAGGCACCTATAATGGCTACACCTTC. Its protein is CASSSTSPGTGTYNGYTF.

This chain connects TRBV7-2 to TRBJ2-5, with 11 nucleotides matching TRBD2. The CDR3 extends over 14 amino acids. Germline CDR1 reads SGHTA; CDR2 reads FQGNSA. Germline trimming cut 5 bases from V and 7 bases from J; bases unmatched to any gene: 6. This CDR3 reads CASSRSGGGGTQYF. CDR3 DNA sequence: TGTGCCAGCAGCCGTAGCGGGGGGGGTGGGACCCAGTACTTC.

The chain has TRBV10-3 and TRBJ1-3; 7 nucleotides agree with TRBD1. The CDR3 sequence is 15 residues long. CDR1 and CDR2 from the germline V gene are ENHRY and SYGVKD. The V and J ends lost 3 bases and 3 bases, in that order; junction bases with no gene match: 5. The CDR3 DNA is TGTGCCATCAGTGACACAGGGGTGGGTGGAAACACCATATATTTT. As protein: CAISDTGVGGNTIYF.